This TCR beta chain was found in a study of blood T cell repertoires in COVID-19. The data were produced by immunoSEQ multiplex PCR, yet TCRdb's version contains in-frame clones alone and is incomplete. The sample holds some 120,000 clones; roughly 85% are singletons and the top ten take around 25%. Sequencing was done on a sample of peripheral blood. The clonotype was recovered from a human donor in a cohort sampled during active COVID-19.

This chain's CDR3 is CAWSSPTRVGNQPQHF. The CDR3 coding sequence is TGTGCCTGGAGTTCCCCTACCCGGGTGGGCAATCAGCCCCAGCATTTT. The chain couples TRBV30 to TRBJ1-5, with unresolved D. The germline V gene has CDR1 GTSNPN and CDR2 SVGIG (reference sequence). The CDR3 is 16 residues long. V was trimmed by 2 bases and J by 2 bases, leaving 16 bases between them.